This passage covers 22 T cell receptor beta chains from one sample sequenced in a study of T cell responses to AZD1222 COVID-19 vaccine. Generated by immunoSEQ multiplex PCR, the TCRdb table keeps only in-frame clones and is missing some. The top ten hold 7.5% of the sample, which has about 97,000 clones, approximately 91% seen once. The specimen comprised peripheral blood, sampled on day 0 of AZD1222 vaccination. All receptors derive from an adult in good health.

The chain is built from TRBV12-5 and TRBJ1-2, with TRBD1 as a possible D gene (5 bases). Germline V gives CDR1 LGHNT, CDR2 FRNRAP. V lost 4 bases, J lost 4 bases, and 13 bases lay in between. CDR3 length: 14 residues. CDR3 residues: CASGSYQGIYGYTF. In DNA form, the CDR3 reads TGTGCTAGTGGTTCGTACCAGGGTATCTATGGCTACACCTTC.

The chain recombines TRBV7-3 with TRBJ1-1; D is perhaps TRBD1 (6 bases). The CDR3 has 15 residues. Germline V CDR1 and CDR2: SGHTA, FQGTGA. The V gene lost 2 bases and the J gene lost 0 bases, with 10 bases spanning the gap. DNA for the CDR3: TGTGCCAGCAGCTTATCGTCAGGGGTGAACACTGAAGCTTTCTTT. Its translation is CASSLSSGVNTEAFF.

Of note for this clone: One junction end disagrees with the germline gene, perhaps due to a read error. The V call is TRBV11-2, the J call TRBJ2-2, with D unresolved. The CDR3 is 15 residues long. Per the germline V gene, CDR1 is SGHAT and CDR2 is FQNNGV. The CDR3 DNA reads TGTGCCAGCAGGTTAGCCCTGGGAAACACCGGGGAGCTGTTTTTT. Translated: CASRLALGNTGELFF.

The rearrangement joins TRBV2 to TRBJ1-1; D is undetermined. This CDR3 region has 13 residues. V gave up 5 bases and J gave up 2 bases, with 9 bases separating them. Germline V CDR1 and CDR2: SNHLY, FYNNEI. The CDR3 here is CASSSTSNTEAFF. The CDR3 DNA is TGTGCCAGCAGTTCGACATCTAACACTGAAGCTTTCTTT.

The CDR3 sequence: CASRPTARGNEQYF. CDR3 DNA sequence: TGTGCCAGCAGACCTACTGCCCGGGGGAACGAGCAGTACTTC. V is TRBV6-2 or TRBV6-3 and J is TRBJ2-7; D is perhaps TRBD2 (6 bases). V lost 6 bases and J 5 bases, leaving 17 bases between the germline ends. This CDR3 is 14 amino acids long. Germline loops: CDR1 MNHEY, CDR2 SVGEGT.

V and J are TRBV7-3 and TRBJ1-2, with 7 bases aligning to TRBD1. The germline V gene encodes CDR1 SGHTA and CDR2 FQGTGA. The CDR3 has 16 amino acids. V was pared by 5 bases and J by 5 bases, with 14 bases of the junction left unmatched. Here the CDR3 reads CASSPTSRGRGYGYTF. For the CDR3, the DNA is TGTGCCAGCAGCCCGACCTCCCGGGGCAGGGGGTATGGCTACACCTTC.

The sample holds one count of this clone. V gene TRBV12-3 or TRBV12-4 combines with J gene TRBJ1-1; no reliable D call. CDR3 length equals 13 residues. Trimming took 2 bases from V and 0 from J, leaving 4 bases between them. CDR3 in amino acids: CASSLMLNTEAFF. CDR3 DNA: TGTGCCAGCAGTTTAATGTTGAACACTGAAGCTTTCTTT.

The V and J genes are TRBV21-1 and TRBJ2-2; TRBD2, the D gene given by the table, was not confirmed from the DNA. TRBV21-1 is reported as a pseudogene. This CDR3 has 16 residues. The CDR3 DNA reads as TGTGCCAGCAGCAAATACCTAGCGGGGAACACCGGGGAGCTGTTTTTT. Amino acid sequence: CASSKYLAGNTGELFF.

The genes are TRBV27 and TRBJ1-1; 7 bases align to TRBD1. Germline V CDR1 and CDR2: MNHEY, SMNVEV (reference sequence). The junction had 10 bases not matched to a gene; V was cut back by 8 bases and J by 4 bases. The CDR3 is made up of 14 amino acids. CDR3 sequence reads: CASFWRGPGTEAFF. CDR3 in DNA: TGTGCCAGCTTCTGGAGGGGGCCGGGCACTGAAGCTTTCTTT.

The V gene is TRBV24-1, the J gene TRBJ1-3, with D possibly being TRBD1 (5 bases). Trimming stripped 9 bases from V and 0 bases from J, with 11 bases between. The CDR3 is 14 amino acids. CDR1 and CDR2 from the germline V gene are KGHDR and SFDVKD. The DNA of the CDR3 is TGTGCCACCTGGTGGACACTCTCTGGAAACACCATATATTTT. As protein: CATWWTLSGNTIYF.

V is TRBV4-2 and J is TRBJ2-5; D is perhaps TRBD2 (6 bases). The CDR3 is made up of 15 amino acids. V gave up 1 base and J gave up 2 bases, with 11 bases separating them. Germline V CDR1 and CDR2: LGHNA, YNFKEQ. CDR3 nucleotides: TGTGCCAGCAGCCAAGGGACGGGGGTTCAAGAGACCCAGTACTTC. Residues: CASSQGTGVQETQYF.

In DNA, the CDR3 is TGCGCCAGCAGCCGGGGGACAGAAGATACGCAGTATTTT. This gives the protein CASSRGTEDTQYF. The J gene is TRBJ2-3, the V gene TRBV4-3, with 7 positions matching TRBD1. V dropped 4 bases and J dropped 5; count of bases not matched to a gene: 3. Per the germline V gene, CDR1 is LGHNA and CDR2 is YSLEER. The length of the CDR3 is 13 residues.

The gene calls are TRBV7-9 and TRBJ1-1, with D unresolved. Trimming removed 5 bases at V and 1 base at J, with 8 bases between. CDR1 is SEHNR and CDR2 is FQNEAQ in the germline V gene (reference sequence). The CDR3 spans 13 residues. The CDR3 sequence: CASSRPGNTEAFF. CDR3 in DNA: TGTGCCAGCAGCCGCCCGGGGAACACTGAAGCTTTCTTT.

The rearrangement uses TRBV27 and TRBJ1-4; D is possibly TRBD1 (5 bases). CDR3 length equals 16 residues. CDR1 and CDR2 (germline): MNHEY, SMNVEV (reference sequence). V was pared by 2 bases and J by 0 bases, with 10 bases between. In DNA, the CDR3 is TGTGCCAGCAGTTTAGTGGGGGATGCAACTAATGAAAAACTGTTTTTT. Its protein product is CASSLVGDATNEKLFF.

This sequence joins TRBV2 and TRBJ2-2, with a tentative D call TRBD2 (6 bases). This CDR3 region has 16 residues. Trimming removed 6 bases at V and 3 bases at J, with 17 bases between. CDR1 and CDR2 from the germline V gene are SNHLY and FYNNEI. CDR3 in amino acids: CASRAGPEYYTGELFF. The CDR3 DNA reads TGTGCCAGCAGGGCGGGGCCCGAATATTACACCGGGGAGCTGTTTTTT.

This clone was picked up one time. The chain employs TRBV25-1 and TRBJ1-5, with TRBD1 as a possible D gene (6 bases). V dropped 4 bases and J dropped 8 bases, with 18 bases sitting between them. The length of the CDR3 is 15 residues. Germline values: CDR1 MGHDK, CDR2 SYGVNS. The CDR3: CASSADGGGIKPQHF. CDR3 coding DNA: TGTGCCAGCAGTGCTGATGGAGGGGGTATTAAGCCCCAGCATTTT.

The chain uses TRBV15 and TRBJ1-4; the match to TRBD1 covers 7 bases. The germline CDR1 and CDR2 sequences are LNHNV and YYDKDF (reference sequence). The CDR3 is 15 amino acids. The V segment lost 3 bases and the J segment 7 bases; nucleotides outside the gene matches: 8. The CDR3 sequence is CATSRSKGAVEKLFF. The CDR3 DNA is TGTGCCACCAGCAGGTCTAAGGGGGCGGTTGAAAAACTGTTTTTT. The complete variable domain, with remaining parts taken from reference TRBV15 and TRBJ1-4, reads DAMVIQNPRYQVTQFGKPVTLSCSQTLNHNVMYWYQQKSSQAPKLLFHYYDKDFNNEADTPDNFQSRRPNTSFCFLDIRSPGLGDTAMYLCATSRSKGAVEKLFFGSGTQLSVL.

This chain uses TRBV12-3 or TRBV12-4 with TRBJ1-6; unclear D gene. Trimming cost V 3 bases and J 4 bases, with 4 bases left between them. The CDR3 consists of 13 residues. CDR3 DNA: TGTGCCAGCAGTTTTACATATAATTCACCCCTCCACTTT. Its protein is CASSFTYNSPLHF.

The rearrangement uses TRBV27 and TRBJ1-6; unclear D gene. V lost 2 bases and J 10 bases, leaving 15 bases between the germline ends. The CDR3 has 15 amino acids. Looked up from germline, CDR1 is MNHEY and CDR2 is SMNVEV (reference sequence). DNA of the CDR3: TGTGCCAGCAGTTTAGAGCCGGGAAGAGAATCACCCCTCCACTTT. Its protein product is CASSLEPGRESPLHF.

The chain couples TRBV28 to TRBJ2-7; TRBD2 aligns across 8 bases. The CDR3 extends over 14 amino acids. After removal of 6 bases from V and 6 bases from J, the junction contained 10 bases not matched to a gene. From germline, CDR1 is MDHEN and CDR2 SYDVKM. This CDR3 reads CASRNSGGRGEQYF. The CDR3 DNA follows: TGTGCCAGCAGAAACAGCGGGGGCCGTGGCGAGCAGTACTTC.

The genes are TRBV9 and TRBJ2-7; D is ambiguous. V lost 0 bases and J lost 0, with 7 bases in between. The CDR3 extends over 14 amino acids. CDR1 and CDR2 (germline): SGDLS, YYNGEE. This CDR3 reads CASSVAANSYEQYF. CDR3 coding DNA: TGTGCCAGCAGCGTAGCAGCGAACTCCTACGAGCAGTACTTC.

The chain has TRBV11-3 and TRBJ1-2, with no clear D. CDR1 is SGHNT and CDR2 is YENEEA in the germline V gene. The germline V and J ends were trimmed by 0 bases and 0 bases, with 8 bases remaining between them. This CDR3 has 15 amino acids. The CDR3 DNA reads as TGTGCCAGCAGCTTAGATCTGGTTTCTAACTATGGCTACACCTTC. Its protein product is CASSLDLVSNYGYTF.